This T cell receptor (beta chain) was sequenced during a study of T cell responses to AZD1222 COVID-19 vaccine (TCRdb year 2021). Looking at the study overall: AZD1222 recipients given second doses at about 4 weeks or at about 12 weeks were pooled, since spike-specific TCR depth and breadth were not found to differ between the two schedules. TCR sequencing was performed for 230 to 250 trial participants, of whom approximately 200 were given two doses of AZD1222 and around 25 were given two doses of MenACWY control vaccine. Trial participants were enrolled by age into 18-55, 56-69 and 70-plus year subgroups, with about 150, 28 and 57 TCR-sequenced participants respectively. What the authors observed across the whole study: CD4 TCRs associated with the vaccine covered the entire spike protein, and the dominant responses were in regions 160-218 and 743-854. Conclusions about previously exposed vaccinees are limited because only six or seven AZD1222 recipients were SARS-CoV-2 seropositive at baseline. Reportedly, almost half of the unique spike-specific TCRs recognized epitopes lying outside the regions that are mutated in the B.1.351 and B.1.1.7 variants. In the small 56-69-year group, the increase in depth fell short of significance, most likely because of low power. After two AZD1222 doses, both the breadth and the depth of spike-specific TCRs were significantly higher than at day 0 and than in MenACWY recipients. Because no samples from the day 14 peak response were available, repertoires could be characterized only after the peak T cell response. Participants were mostly white British, with more females than males. The authors suggested clonal diversity may have been underestimated.

The V and J ends are trimmed by 3 bases and 6 bases, leaving 12 bases between them. Counted from cysteine to phenylalanine, this CDR3 has 13 amino acids. Just the 39-base CDR3 DNA is kept, in frame starting at base 1. From a lookup of the germline V gene (reference sequence), CDR1 and CDR2 are DFQATT and SNEGSKA. The CDR3 regions of human TCRbeta chains were analyzed by immunosequencing. As for how the authors treated the data: TCRs in the repertoires were matched against a reference library of SARS-CoV-2-specific TCRs that had been generated with the MIRA antigen-specificity platform. Breadth meant the fraction of unique TCRs that were SARS-CoV-2-associated, whereas depth meant the fraction of total T cells that were SARS-CoV-2-associated. Using the MIRA data, every spike-specific TCR was mapped to the spike region that the TCR reacted to and assigned to either a CD4 or a CD8 class. Log10-transformed breadth and depth values were compared by one-way ANOVA with Sidak's multiple comparisons tests. Imported from immuneACCESS, the table was reduced by TCRdb to in-frame sequences with V and J called. These copies leave out some clones; in studies compared against another copy, an unresolved V gene accounts for under half, and the cause of the remainder is not known. V and J calls plus clone size are reproduced from that table; the DNA served to infer D and trimming. The sample table contains about 86,000 clones; only one count was recorded for 88% of them. Around 5.8% of the sample goes to the ten largest clones.

A remark on this clone: Its antigen is not yet known. No base-level quality is on record; no much larger clone is a single base apart.

The label giving this sample's time point can be read as: baseline before first vaccination. Vaccinee samples were obtained from the UK trials COV001 and COV002, which included a single-blind randomized controlled phase 2/3 trial of AZD1222 (ChAdOx1 nCoV-19) in healthy adults. Trial participant PBMC samples were collected at day 0 and day 28 after the second dose for TCRbeta chain sequencing. The sample here was peripheral blood, taken on day 0 of AZD1222 vaccination. The origin of this receptor is an adult in good health. The chain uses TRBV20-1 and TRBJ2-1; the D gene is possibly TRBD2, with 6 bases matching. Here is the DNA: TGCAGTGCTAGTCTACTAGCAGGCAATGAGCAGTTCTTC. Its protein product is CSASLLAGNEQFF.